The sequence of this T cell receptor (beta chain) was determined in a study of OX40 agonist ivuxolimab in advanced cancers. Background on the study: Every 2 weeks, ivuxolimab was infused into the patients intravenously at between 0.01 and 10 mg/kg. Notes on the study in general: Partial responders dosed at 0.1-3.0 mg/kg displayed clonal expansion ranking among the lowest.

Measured with immunoSEQ multiplex PCR; TCRdb has only the in-frame clones, and not every one. The sample records 40,000 to 45,000 clones, around nine tenths being singletons. On this clone: No antigen is known for it.

The CDR3 is 14 residues long. Trimming pared 5 bases from V and 0 bases from J, leaving 10 bases between. Germline CDR1 MNHEY, CDR2 SMNVEV (reference sequence). This rearrangement joins TRBV27 to TRBJ1-1, with unresolved D. This clonotype was sampled from an adult with an advanced solid tumor such as melanoma, head and neck, liver or kidney cancer. Here the sequenced sample was CD4+ or CD8+ T cells sorted from blood, taken in a trial of the OX40 agonist ivuxolimab. In DNA, the CDR3 is TGTGCCAGCAGTCCACGGACGGTGAACACTGAAGCTTTCTTT. Translation: CASSPRTVNTEAFF.